The 30 T cell receptor beta chains presented below share a single source sample, sequenced in a study of CD8 T cells in ankylosing spondylitis (dated 2017 in TCRdb). Broad study findings and their caveats: A TCR beta motif of fewer than 10 highly homologous amino acid variants appeared characteristic of blood from ankylosing spondylitis patients.

These receptors are not linked to any known antigen. Library prep was done by 5' RACE. Sequencing instrument: Illumina HiSeq 2500. TCRdb reworked the public reads: Q25 trimming with fastp, MiXCR clone assembly, productive beta chains retained. Entries are consolidated by CDR3 protein sequence, retaining the most common genes and DNA. The sample table lists 700,000 or so distinct CDR3 sequences, roughly 19% of them with a count of one. Together, the top ten hold under 20% of the sample. Sequencing used blood, either unsorted or a sorted T cell fraction (not recorded which). These TCRs come from a male donor with ankylosing spondylitis.

The J gene is TRBJ2-4, the V gene TRBV5-6; 7 bases are a match to TRBD2. V shed 4 bases and J 0 bases; nucleotides not matched to a gene: 13. Germline loops: CDR1 SGHDT, CDR2 YYEEEE. This CDR3 region has 18 residues. The CDR3 coding sequence is TGTGCCAGCAGCGCGGGGGATTTTAGCGGTCTAGCCAAAAACATTCAGTACTTC. Translation gives CASSAGDFSGLAKNIQYF.

CDR3 sequence: CASSLLGKGPYEQYF. The CDR3 DNA is TGTGCCAGCAGTTTATTGGGGAAGGGCCCCTACGAGCAGTACTTC. The chain uses TRBV12-3 or TRBV12-4 and TRBJ2-7; no reliable D call. This CDR3 is 15 amino acids long. V shed 2 bases and J shed 2 bases, with 13 bases lying between them.

This clonotype was seen more than once but under ten times. This chain links TRBV7-9 with TRBJ1-2, with D perhaps matching TRBD1 (5 bases). The CDR3 covers 14 residues. V lost 5 bases and J lost 3, with 13 bases in between. In germline, CDR1 is SEHNR, CDR2 FQNEAQ (reference sequence). The CDR3 is CASSGQGNYYGYTF. CDR3 in DNA: TGTGCCAGCAGCGGGCAGGGAAACTACTATGGCTACACCTTC.

This clonotype was counted ten times or more. In DNA, the CDR3 is TGTGCCAGCAGTCGCCCTCGGGAAGATACGCAGTATTTT. Its translation: CASSRPREDTQYF. The chain couples TRBV6-2 or TRBV6-3 to TRBJ2-3, with D possibly TRBD2 on 5 matching bases. The CDR3 contains 13 residues. CDR1 is MNHEY, CDR2 SVGEGT, per germline. V was cut by 5 bases and J by 5 bases, with 11 bases left in between.

The chain is built from TRBV3-1 and TRBJ2-1; D is undetermined. Trimming removed 0 bases from V and 2 bases from J, with 14 bases in between. The CDR3 loop spans 17 amino acids. Germline CDR1 and CDR2: LGHDT and YNNKEL (reference sequence). The CDR3 DNA reads TGTGCCAGCAGCCAAGAGAGTAAGGCGGTGACCTACAATGAGCAGTTCTTC. It codes for CASSQESKAVTYNEQFF.

This clonotype was recorded only once. The chain's CDR3 is CASSPILLVGYNEQFF. CDR3 coding DNA: TGCGCCAGCAGCCCCATCCTCCTGGTAGGCTACAATGAGCAGTTCTTC. The chain is built from TRBV5-1 and TRBJ2-1; D uncertain. CDR1 and CDR2 (germline): SGHRS, YFSETQ. V was clipped by 4 bases and J by 3 bases, with 17 bases between them. The CDR3 has 16 amino acids.

This chain links TRBV5-1 with TRBJ2-1; a weak D match, TRBD1 (6 bases). Germline-derived CDR1 and CDR2 are SGHRS and YFSETQ. The CDR3 has 14 residues. V was shortened by 3 bases and J by 10 bases, with 17 bases between the two germline ends. CDR3 sequence (DNA): TGCGCCAGCAGCTGGGGTACAGGGCCGGGGGAGCAGTTCTTC. This translates into CASSWGTGPGEQFF.

CDR3: CASSFSPGDGYTF. The CDR3 DNA reads TGTGCCAGCAGCTTCAGCCCAGGGGATGGCTACACCTTC. The chain is built from TRBV13 and TRBJ1-2, with TRBD1 as a possible D gene (6 bases). V gave up 3 bases and J gave up 6 bases, with 11 bases separating them. The CDR3 is made up of 13 amino acids. Germline V gene data show CDR1 as PRHDT and CDR2 as FYEKMQ (reference sequence).

This chain joins TRBV6-4 and TRBJ1-1; TRBD1 might be the D (5 bases). CDR1 MRHNA and CDR2 SNTAGT come from the germline V gene. The CDR3 is made up of 15 amino acids. V shed 0 bases and J shed 5 bases, with 13 bases lying between them. The CDR3 DNA sequence: TGTGCCAGCAGTGACTCGTCCGGGGCGCGAACTGAAGCTTTCTTT. Its translation is CASSDSSGARTEAFF.

This clonotype has a handful of counts. V usage is TRBV5-6 and J usage is TRBJ2-3, with 7 bases aligning to TRBD2. Trimming cost V 0 bases and J 3 bases; bases outside gene matches: 4. The germline V gene encodes CDR1 SGHDT and CDR2 YYEEEE. CDR3 length: 15 amino acids. The CDR3 nucleotides read TGTGCCAGCAGCTTGGATACGGGAGGAACAGATACGCAGTATTTT. Its protein is CASSLDTGGTDTQYF.

The chain carries TRBV12-3 or TRBV12-4 and TRBJ2-3; 9 positions agree with TRBD2. The CDR3 has 17 amino acids. Germline trimming cut 1 base from V and 5 bases from J; bases unmatched to any gene: 10. The CDR3 DNA sequence: TGTGCCAGCAGTTTAGGGGGTCTGGCAGCGGGAGGAGATACGCAGTATTTT. Translated: CASSLGGLAAGGDTQYF.

This clonotype was counted a few times. The chain links TRBV11-2 to TRBJ2-1, with 10 positions matching TRBD2. From germline, CDR1 is SGHAT and CDR2 FQNNGV. V lost 2 bases to trimming and J lost 4 bases; unmatched junction nucleotides: 5. This CDR3 comprises 16 residues. The CDR3 nucleotides are TGTGCCAGCAGCTTACCCGGACTAGCGGCTTACAATGAGCAGTTCTTC. Protein sequence: CASSLPGLAAYNEQFF.

The rearrangement joins TRBV7-9 to TRBJ2-5; the D gene is possibly TRBD2 (5 bases). The germline CDR1 and CDR2 sequences are SEHNR and FQNEAQ (reference sequence). The CDR3 has 14 residues. V was clipped by 5 bases and J by 3 bases, with 13 bases between them. CDR3 in DNA: TGTGCCAGCAGCCGGGGTAGTGGGGAAGAGACCCAGTACTTC. Its protein is CASSRGSGEETQYF.

The V and J genes are TRBV29-1 and TRBJ2-5; tentatively, D is TRBD1 or TRBD2 (5 bases each). Germline V gene lookup returns CDR1 SQVTM and CDR2 ANQGSEA. Between the trimmed V and J ends, which lost 8 bases and 5 bases, there was a span of 18 bases. The CDR3 has 13 residues. CDR3 nucleotide sequence: TGCAGCCACGGGACGTCTCCATGGGAGACCCAGTACTTC. Amino acids: CSHGTSPWETQYF.

This clonotype was seen many times. The CDR3 coding sequence is TGCAGCGTTGAATCTAGTTTTGAGACCCAGTACTTC. Translating gives CSVESSFETQYF. V usage is TRBV29-1 and J usage is TRBJ2-5; unclear D gene. CDR3 size: 12 residues. Trimming pared 2 bases from V and 5 bases from J, leaving 9 bases between. The V gene's germline CDR1 is SQVTM and CDR2 ANQGSEA.

The chain combines TRBV7-9 with TRBJ2-3, with no clear D. Germline loops: CDR1 SEHNR, CDR2 FQNEAQ (reference sequence). Deletions cut 4 bases from V and 2 bases from J, with 10 bases between. The CDR3 loop spans 14 amino acids. CDR3 residues: CASSSPINTDTQYF. In DNA form, the CDR3 reads TGTGCCAGCAGCTCACCAATAAACACAGATACGCAGTATTTT.

This clonotype was counted many times. V is TRBV29-1 and J is TRBJ1-1; D is perhaps TRBD1 (6 bases). V lost 6 bases to trimming and J lost 0 bases, with 11 bases between them. Germline CDR1 reads SQVTM; CDR2 reads ANQGSEA. This CDR3 has 13 amino acids. CDR3 region: CSVAGQMNTEAFF. CDR3 coding DNA: TGCAGCGTGGCCGGACAGATGAACACTGAAGCTTTCTTT.

The chain employs TRBV3-1 and TRBJ1-1; D call uncertain. Germline V gene lookup returns CDR1 LGHDT and CDR2 YNNKEL (reference sequence). There are 14 residues in the CDR3. The V end was cut by 4 bases, the J end by 1 base, with 10 bases between. The CDR3 reads CASSPLQWNTEAFF. CDR3 DNA: TGTGCCAGCAGCCCTCTCCAATGGAACACTGAAGCTTTCTTT. Based on the CDR3 plus reference TRBV3-1 and TRBJ1-1, the full variable domain is DTAVSQTPKYLVTQMGNDKSIKCEQNLGHDTMYWYKQDSKKFLKIMFSYNNKELIINETVPNRFSPKSPDKAHLNLHINSLELGDSAVYFCASSPLQWNTEAFFGQGTRLTVV.

The chain recombines TRBV11-2 with TRBJ2-7, with D perhaps matching TRBD1 (5 bases). CDR1 is SGHAT, CDR2 FQNNGV, per germline. The CDR3 is 13 amino acids. The V end was cut by 5 bases, the J end by 4 bases, with 12 bases between. The CDR3 loop is CASSSRTPYEQYF. CDR3 coding DNA: TGTGCCAGCAGCAGTCGGACACCTTACGAGCAGTACTTC.

The rearrangement links TRBV5-1 to TRBJ2-6, with D perhaps matching TRBD1 (6 bases). The CDR3 is 13 amino acids. Deletions cut 4 bases from V and 12 bases from J, with 14 bases between. From germline, CDR1 is SGHRS and CDR2 YFSETQ. The CDR3: CASSPRGLGVLTF. Here the CDR3 DNA reads TGCGCCAGCAGCCCCAGGGGCCTCGGCGTCCTGACTTTC.

In this sample, this clonotype turned up a few times. The chain recombines TRBV5-4 with TRBJ2-2; TRBD2 agrees at 8 bases. Unmatched junction bases numbered 4, after V lost 3 bases and J lost 3 bases. The germline V gene has CDR1 SGHNT and CDR2 YYREEE (reference sequence). The CDR3 is 15 residues long. DNA for the CDR3: TGTGCCAGCAGCTGGAGCGGGAGTTACACCGGGGAGCTGTTTTTT. Translating gives CASSWSGSYTGELFF.

The rearrangement joins TRBV15 to TRBJ1-2, with a weak D call TRBD1 (5 bases). The V and J ends lost 4 bases and 4 bases respectively, with 13 bases between them. The germline CDR1 and CDR2 sequences are LNHNV and YYDKDF (reference sequence). The CDR3 consists of 14 residues. This chain's CDR3 is CATSTPTTVYGYTF. The DNA of the CDR3 is TGTGCCACCAGCACACCTACGACAGTCTATGGCTACACCTTC.

The CDR3 coding sequence is TGTGCCAGCTCACTGGCTGGGCAGGCGAACTTCAATCAGCCCCAGCATTTT. Translated: CASSLAGQANFNQPQHF. This chain connects TRBV18 to TRBJ1-5; the D is unclear. The germline V gene has CDR1 KGHSH and CDR2 LQKENI. The CDR3 is 17 residues long. The ends were cut back, 4 bases at V and 3 bases at J, with 19 bases in the middle.

This clonotype was seen more than once but under ten times. The chain uses TRBV24-1 and TRBJ2-4; 12 nucleotides align to TRBD1. The CDR3 has 15 residues. From germline, CDR1 is KGHDR and CDR2 SFDVKD. The J segment lost 8 bases and the V segment lost 4 bases, leaving 5 bases of the junction unmatched. For the CDR3, the DNA is TGTGCCACCAGTGAGCCGGGACAGGGGGCTGACATTCAGTACTTC. Translation gives CATSEPGQGADIQYF.

The chain carries TRBV20-1 and TRBJ2-1, with D possibly TRBD1 on 6 matching bases. V was trimmed by 3 bases and J by 9 bases, leaving 12 bases between them. Germline CDR1 reads DFQATT; CDR2 reads SNEGSKA (reference sequence). The CDR3 totals 12 residues. The CDR3 region has the DNA TGCAGTGCTAGGGACAGCCGACCTGAGCAGTTCTTC. Translating gives CSARDSRPEQFF.

The CDR3 region has the DNA TGTGCCATCACCCGGACGGGTTCCTACAATGAGCAGTTCTTC. This encodes CAITRTGSYNEQFF. The chain employs TRBV28 and TRBJ2-1; D ambiguous. CDR3 length: 14 residues. Germline values: CDR1 MDHEN, CDR2 SYDVKM. V was pared by 10 bases and J by 1 base, with 14 bases between.

V gene TRBV4-1 combines with J gene TRBJ2-1; 8 bases are a match to TRBD1. Germline-derived CDR1 and CDR2 are MGHRA and YSYEKL. The CDR3 spans 14 residues. Losses at the gene ends were 3 bases for V and 9 bases for J; bases not matched to a gene: 7. The CDR3 is CASSQLTGASEQFF. As DNA, the CDR3 is TGCGCCAGCAGCCAGTTGACAGGGGCATCTGAGCAGTTCTTC.

Here the CDR3 reads CASSQFSTGGNGYTF. Here the CDR3 DNA reads TGTGCCAGCAGCCAATTCTCGACAGGGGGAAATGGCTACACCTTC. This chain links TRBV16 with TRBJ1-2, with 9 bases that match TRBD1. This CDR3 contains 15 residues. V shed 1 base and J 6 bases; nucleotides not matched to a gene: 6. In germline, CDR1 is KGHSY, CDR2 FQNENV. Full variable domain (rest looked up from reference TRBV16 and TRBJ1-2): GEEVAQTPKHLVRGEGQKAKLYCAPIKGHSYVFWYQQVLKNEFKFLISFQNENVFDETGMPKERFSAKCLPNSPCSLEIQATKLEDSAVYFCASSQFSTGGNGYTFGSGTRLTVV.

The chain is built from TRBV20-1 and TRBJ2-7, with 13 positions matching TRBD2. Germline V gene sequence: CDR1 DFQATT, CDR2 SNEGSKA (reference sequence). J was trimmed by 4 bases and V by 6 bases; bases with no gene match: 12. The CDR3 is 16 amino acids. CDR3 sequence: CSASGLAGATGYEQYF. The CDR3 DNA reads as TGCAGTGCAAGCGGACTAGCGGGGGCCACGGGGTACGAGCAGTACTTC.

The chain combines TRBV5-5 with TRBJ2-5; TRBD2 aligns across 8 bases. Germline CDR1 SGHKS, CDR2 YYEKEE (reference sequence). The V gene end was trimmed by 2 bases and the J gene end by 3 bases; junction bases not matched to a gene: 6. The CDR3 consists of 15 residues. CDR3 sequence reads: CASSLATSGKETQYF. The DNA for the CDR3 is TGTGCCAGCAGCTTAGCAACTAGCGGAAAAGAGACCCAGTACTTC.